The source of this T cell receptor beta chain is a study of blood T cell repertoires in COVID-19. The wider study: The analysed material was cDNA or gDNA that came from T cells, B-cell-depleted T cells, or PBMCs.

Those who participated ranged in age from about 18 to 89 years and resided in about two dozen US areas. Which cohort a participant joined came from the clinical history participants gave. The CDR3 contains 16 residues. Trimming stripped 1 base from V and 3 bases from J, with 16 bases between. CDR1 and CDR2 from the germline V gene are SGHTA and FQGTGA. How the authors handled the data: Reference gene primer amplification gave nucleated cell count estimates. Produced via immunoSEQ multiplex PCR; TCRdb's table is partial and in-frame only. V and J calls and clone size are copied from that table; D and trimming were computed from the DNA. The sample includes 300,000 to 500,000 clones, approximately 88% seen only once; the top ten take approximately 0.96%.

The V gene is TRBV7-3, the J gene TRBJ2-7; TRBD1 is a possible D gene (7 bases). Material: PBMCs or T cells enriched from blood (not recorded which). The source of this sequence is a woman aged 30 to 39 with acute COVID-19. CDR3 DNA sequence: TGTGCCAGCAGCTTAATTGGGGGGACAGCGGGCTACGAGCAGTACTTC. It codes for CASSLIGGTAGYEQYF.